These 16 T cell receptor beta chains came from one sample sequenced in a study of shared clonotypes between healthy human individuals. TCRdb's copy holds only in-frame clones and misses some; the assay was immunoSEQ multiplex PCR. The sample yields around 320,000 clones, about nine tenths seen once. The specimen was memory CD8+ T cells sorted from blood. Specified subset: CD45RO+ cells pooled with CCR7-negative TemRA cells. All receptors come from a man aged 18 to 30 in good health.

There are a few counts of this clone. The chain uses TRBV6-5 and TRBJ2-2; 11 bases agree with TRBD2. The J segment lost 6 bases and the V segment lost 5 bases, leaving 5 bases of the junction unmatched. The CDR3 length is 15 residues. CDR1 is MNHEY, CDR2 SVGAGI, per germline. CDR3 region: CASSITSGGAGELFF. The CDR3, as DNA: TGTGCCAGCAGTATTACTAGCGGGGGAGCCGGGGAGCTGTTTTTT.

The rearrangement links TRBV29-1 to TRBJ2-7; 7 positions agree with TRBD1. In germline, CDR1 is SQVTM, CDR2 ANQGSEA. The CDR3 runs to 12 residues. J was trimmed by 4 bases and V by 6 bases; bases with no gene match: 6. This CDR3 is CSVSGTAYEQYF. CDR3 coding DNA: TGCAGCGTCTCCGGGACAGCTTACGAGCAGTACTTC.

The rearrangement links TRBV7-9 to TRBJ2-7, with D tentatively TRBD1 or TRBD2 (5 bases each). Germline lookup yields CDR1 SEHNR and CDR2 FQNEAQ (reference sequence). CDR3 length: 18 residues. Trimming stripped 2 bases from V and 3 bases from J, with 23 bases between. CDR3 DNA sequence: TGTGCCAGCAGCTTAAATAGGGGAAAGAGGGGAAGTGGCTACGAGCAGTACTTC. It is translated as CASSLNRGKRGSGYEQYF.

The CDR3 coding sequence is TGCGCCAGCAGTGATTTTCCGGGACAGGGATCTGGGGCCAACGTCCTGACTTTC. Residues: CASSDFPGQGSGANVLTF. V gene TRBV10-2 combines with J gene TRBJ2-6, with 9 bases identical to TRBD1. V was pared by 3 bases and J by 1 base, with 7 bases of the junction left unmatched. CDR3 length equals 18 residues. Per germline, CDR1 WSHSY and CDR2 SAAADI.

In nucleotides, the CDR3 is TGTGCCAGCAGCTCCTCAGACATTACCTACGAGCAGTACTTC. This sequence encodes CASSSSDITYEQYF. The chain uses TRBV5-4 and TRBJ2-7; D not resolved. V was shortened by 3 bases and J by 2 bases, with 12 bases between the two germline ends. Germline loops: CDR1 SGHNT, CDR2 YYREEE (reference sequence). CDR3 size: 14 residues.

The chain recombines TRBV7-9 with TRBJ2-5; D unclear. Germline assignment: CDR1 SEHNR and CDR2 FQNEAQ (reference sequence). V was clipped by 8 bases and J by 1 base, with 14 bases between them. This CDR3 has 14 residues. This CDR3 is CASVYLGTQETQYF. Written as DNA, the CDR3 is TGTGCCAGCGTTTATTTGGGTACCCAAGAGACCCAGTACTTC.

The chain combines TRBV9 with TRBJ2-1; D might be TRBD2 (5 bases). This CDR3 has 12 amino acids. With 3 bases removed from V and 8 bases from J, the gap between germline ends came to 9 bases. The germline V gene has CDR1 SGDLS and CDR2 YYNGEE. The CDR3 nucleotides are TGTGCCAGCAGCGGGACTTATCATGAGCAGTTCTTC. Its translation: CASSGTYHEQFF. The full variable domain, rest sourced from reference TRBV9 and TRBJ2-1, is DSGVTQTPKHLITATGQRVTLRCSPRSGDLSVYWYQQSLDQGLQFLIQYYNGEERAKGNILERFSAQQFPDLHSELNLSSLELGDSALYFCASSGTYHEQFFGPGTRLTVL.

The V and J genes are TRBV7-6 and TRBJ2-7, with 14 bases identical to TRBD2. This CDR3 is built from 18 residues. With 5 bases clipped from V and 2 bases from J, the junction kept 11 bases outside the gene matches. Germline CDR1 is SGHVS and CDR2 is FNYEAQ. CDR3 sequence (DNA): TGTGCCAGCAGCCCAGGACTAGCGGGAGGCCCGAGGCCCTACGAGCAGTACTTC. Amino acid sequence: CASSPGLAGGPRPYEQYF.

This clone is a singleton in its sample. J is TRBJ1-1 and V is TRBV5-6, with D unresolved. CDR1 and CDR2 (germline): SGHDT, YYEEEE. This CDR3 is 12 amino acids long. Between the trimmed V and J ends, which lost 4 bases and 5 bases, there was a span of 9 bases. The CDR3 nucleotides are TGTGCCAGCAGCGGCGCCTGGACTGAAGCTTTCTTT. The encoded protein is CASSGAWTEAFF. The full variable domain, its missing parts supplied by reference TRBV5-6 and TRBJ1-1, is DAGVTQSPTHLIKTRGQQVTLRCSPKSGHDTVSWYQQALGQGPQFIFQYYEEEERQRGNFPDRFSGHQFPNYSSELNVNALLLGDSALYLCASSGAWTEAFFGQGTRLTVV.

Points on this clone: Being one base from a much bigger clone, this may be a read error. This specimen includes other DNA sequences encoding the same CDR3. V usage is TRBV27 and J usage is TRBJ2-7; tentatively, D is TRBD1 (6 bases). Germline lookup yields CDR1 MNHEY and CDR2 SMNVEV (reference sequence). V was trimmed by 5 bases and J by 1 base, leaving 9 bases between them. The CDR3 totals 13 residues. CDR3 residues: CASSVQGSYEQYF. The CDR3 nucleotides are TGTGCCAGCAGTGTACAGGGATCCTACGAGCAGTACTTC.

The chain is built from TRBV10-3 and TRBJ1-1; 10 nucleotides align to TRBD1. The germline V gene has CDR1 ENHRY and CDR2 SYGVKD. This CDR3 has 15 residues. Trimming cost V 3 bases and J 4 bases; bases outside gene matches: 5. The chain's CDR3 is CAISDRDRGLTEAFF. The DNA for the CDR3 is TGTGCCATCAGTGATCGTGACAGGGGGCTCACTGAAGCTTTCTTT.

This clone was counted many times. The chain links TRBV6-1 to TRBJ2-3, with D uncertain. Trimming stripped 1 base from V and 1 base from J, with 12 bases between. Per germline, CDR1 MNHNS and CDR2 SASEGT. CDR3 length equals 16 residues. CDR3 sequence reads: CASSEGLNLGTDTQYF. CDR3 DNA: TGTGCCAGCAGTGAAGGGCTCAACTTGGGCACAGATACGCAGTATTTT.

About this clone itself: This is likely a read error, given that the CDR3 carries no conserved phenylalanine or tryptophan at its end. No DNA is shown, since the ends of the CDR3 on it are uncertain; the CDR3 is the one TCRdb lists. This chain links TRBV7-2 with TRBJ2-7; the table's D call, TRBD2, has no DNA check behind it. The V gene's germline CDR1 is SGHTA and CDR2 FQGNSA. The CDR3 extends over 14 residues, inclusive of both ends. CDR3 sequence reads: CASSLAAPGTSGKE.

Points on this clone: One end of the junction is discordant with germline, which a read error may explain. The chain has TRBV7-7 and TRBJ2-7; 13 nucleotides match TRBD2. The CDR3 has 19 amino acids. Germline V CDR1 and CDR2: SSHAT, FNYEAQ (reference sequence). The CDR3 bases are TGTGCTAGCAGCTTGGAAACTAGCGGGAGGGCCTTCATTCCCCACGAGCAGTACTTC. Its translation: CASSLETSGRAFIPHEQYF.

This clone was recorded at least ten times. The chain uses TRBV9 and TRBJ1-1, with 9 bases identical to TRBD1. CDR3 length equals 21 residues. CDR1 and CDR2 from the germline V gene are SGDLS and YYNGEE. The ends lost 4 bases at V and 1 base at J; junction bases unmatched: 23. This CDR3 is CASSSIPGQGAHLPTNTEAFF. The CDR3 DNA reads as TGTGCCAGCAGCTCAATTCCGGGACAGGGAGCGCACCTACCTACGAACACTGAAGCTTTCTTT.

V is TRBV27 and J is TRBJ1-4; weak D call: TRBD1 (6 bases). Trimming cost V 6 bases and J 0 bases, with 20 bases left between them. The CDR3 length is 18 residues. Germline V gene sequence: CDR1 MNHEY, CDR2 SMNVEV (reference sequence). CDR3 nucleotides: TGTGCCAGCAGCCCCGTGGGACCGGGGGGCGCAACTAATGAAAAACTGTTTTTT. It specifies CASSPVGPGGATNEKLFF. Combining the CDR3 with reference TRBV27 and TRBJ1-4 gives the whole variable domain EAQVTQNPRYLITVTGKKLTVTCSQNMNHEYMSWYRQDPGLGLRQIYYSMNVEVTDKGDVPEGYKVSRKEKRNFPLILESPSPNQTSLYFCASSPVGPGGATNEKLFFGSGTQLSVL.